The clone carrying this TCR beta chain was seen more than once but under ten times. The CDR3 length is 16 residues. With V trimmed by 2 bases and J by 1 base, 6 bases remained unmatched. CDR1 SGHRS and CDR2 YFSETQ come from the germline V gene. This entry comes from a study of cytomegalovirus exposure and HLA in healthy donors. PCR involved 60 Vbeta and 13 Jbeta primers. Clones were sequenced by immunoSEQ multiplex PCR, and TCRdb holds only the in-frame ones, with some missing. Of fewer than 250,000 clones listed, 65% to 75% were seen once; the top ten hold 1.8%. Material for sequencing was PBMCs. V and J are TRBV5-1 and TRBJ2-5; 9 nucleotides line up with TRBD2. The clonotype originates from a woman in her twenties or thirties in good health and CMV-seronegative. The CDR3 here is CASSFSGGGVQETQYF. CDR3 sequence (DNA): TGCGCCAGCAGCTTTAGCGGGGGAGGAGTCCAAGAGACCCAGTACTTC.